This T cell receptor (beta chain) was identified during a study of T cell responses to AZD1222 COVID-19 vaccine. In the study overall: Pooled together were second doses at about 4 or about 12 weeks.

Findings of the study overall: Spike was spanned by vaccine-associated CD4 TCRs, with dominance at 160-218 and 743-854. Sampling that yielded the repertoires occurred only after the peak T cell response.

The CDR3 loop spans 13 amino acids. Trimming pared 4 bases from V and 5 bases from J, leaving 11 bases between. Points on this clone: Its target is unknown.

Repertoires were generated with immunoSEQ multiplex PCR, while TCRdb's copy carries only in-frame clones and drops some. The sample lists about 150,000 clones; about nine tenths were seen once. This TCR derives from an adult in good health. V and J are TRBV12-3 or TRBV12-4 and TRBJ1-1, with D unclear. Material: peripheral blood, obtained on day 0 of AZD1222 vaccination. The CDR3, as DNA: TGTGCCAGCAGTTCCCAGCGCTTTACTGAAGCTTTCTTT. Translating gives CASSSQRFTEAFF.